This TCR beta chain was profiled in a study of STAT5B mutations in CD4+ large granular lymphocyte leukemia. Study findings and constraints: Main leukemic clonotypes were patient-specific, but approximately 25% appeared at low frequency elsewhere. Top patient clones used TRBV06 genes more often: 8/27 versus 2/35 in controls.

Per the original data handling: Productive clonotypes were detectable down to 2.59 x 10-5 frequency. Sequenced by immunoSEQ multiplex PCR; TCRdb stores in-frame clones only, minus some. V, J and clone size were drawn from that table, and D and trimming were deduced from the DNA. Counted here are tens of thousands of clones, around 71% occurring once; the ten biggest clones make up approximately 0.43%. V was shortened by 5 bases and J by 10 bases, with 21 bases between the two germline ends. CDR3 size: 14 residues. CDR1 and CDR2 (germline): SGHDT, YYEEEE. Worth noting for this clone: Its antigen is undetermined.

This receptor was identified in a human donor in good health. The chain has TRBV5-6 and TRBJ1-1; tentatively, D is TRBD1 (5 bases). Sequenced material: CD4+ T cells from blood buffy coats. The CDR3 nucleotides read TGTGCCAGCAGAGCCGGGACTTTTCCGGGGGGAGCTTTCTTT. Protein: CASRAGTFPGGAFF.